This T cell receptor beta chain was identified during a study of blood T cell repertoires in COVID-19. Methods used by the authors: Reference gene primer amplification in the assay estimated nucleated cell counts. The method was immunoSEQ multiplex PCR; TCRdb's version includes in-frame clones alone and lacks a portion of them. Clone size and V and J calls were adopted from that table, with D and trimming inferred from the DNA. The sample holds about 280,000 clones; approximately 83% are singletons and the top ten take approximately 10%. CDR3 length: 14 amino acids. In germline, CDR1 is SGHRS, CDR2 YFSETQ. The V and J ends lost 0 bases and 5 bases respectively, with 9 bases between them.

The clonotype was recovered from a woman between 70 and 85 years old with acute or convalescent COVID-19. Material: peripheral blood. V and J are TRBV5-1 and TRBJ2-1; D possibly corresponds to TRBD1 (5 bases). The CDR3: CASSLEGWDNEQFF. The CDR3 nucleotides are TGCGCCAGCAGCTTGGAGGGGTGGGACAATGAGCAGTTCTTC.